Listed below are T cell receptor beta chains from one sample, sequenced in a study of T cell changes during pregnancy in multiple sclerosis. Profiled with immunoSEQ multiplex PCR; TCRdb holds only in-frame clones, not every one. The sample has about 55,000 clones; more than 80% are singletons. This sample comprised CD4+ T cells from peripheral blood mononuclear cells, obtained in the first trimester of pregnancy. The receptors were gathered from a female donor with multiple sclerosis, enrolled in a pregnancy study. Each CDR3 is given with its conserved first and last residue. A D gene is named only where the DNA matches it firmly. Clone size, where shown, is once, few, many, or a class for clones that have expanded.

length	D	V	size	J	CDR3	DNA
11	-	TRBV20-1	once	TRBJ2-1	CSARSGLEQFF	TGCAGTGCAAGGTCAGGATTGGAGCAGTTCTTC
18	TRBD1	TRBV19	once	TRBJ1-5	CASSIADRVSTLNQPQHF	TGTGCCAGTAGTATAGCGGACAGGGTGTCTACATTAAATCAGCCCCAGCATTTT
15	TRBD2	TRBV30	-	TRBJ2-4	CAWGGAAGVSGIQYF	TGTGCCTGGGGGGGAGCTGCGGGAGTTAGTGGGATTCAGTACTTC
16	TRBD2	TRBV2	-	TRBJ2-1	CASSQRTSGLYNEQFF	TGTGCCAGCAGCCAGAGGACTAGCGGGCTCTACAATGAGCAGTTCTTC
15	TRBD1	TRBV5-1	-	TRBJ2-7	CASSLYARGPYEQYF	TGCGCCAGCAGCTTGTACGCCAGGGGGCCCTACGAGCAGTACTTC
14	-	TRBV19	-	TRBJ1-4	CASRQDRGREKLFF	TGTGCCAGTAGACAGGACAGAGGAAGGGAAAAACTGTTTTTT
14	TRBD2	TRBV28	-	TRBJ2-1	CASSLGLAGQEQFF	TGTGCCAGCAGTTTAGGACTAGCGGGACAAGAGCAGTTCTTC
16	TRBD1	TRBV11-3	-	TRBJ2-5	CASSPGQGFAIGTQYF	TGTGCCAGCAGCCCAGGACAGGGATTTGCTATAGGGACCCAGTACTTC
14	-	TRBV5-6	-	TRBJ2-2	CASSLALNTGELFF	TGTGCCAGCAGCTTGGCATTGAACACCGGGGAGCTGTTTTTT
12	-	TRBV7-2	-	TRBJ2-2	CASRVGQGSLFF	-
13	-	TRBV18	-	TRBJ1-1	CASSLNGGTEAFF	TGTGCCAGCTCACTCAACGGCGGGACTGAAGCTTTCTTT
13	-	TRBV6-6	-	TRBJ2-3	CASSPVGTDTQYF	TGTGCCAGCAGCCCAGTTGGTACAGATACGCAGTATTTT
17	TRBD2	TRBV15	-	TRBJ2-4	CATSREAAGGAKNIQYF	TGTGCCACCAGCAGAGAAGCAGCGGGGGGCGCCAAAAACATTCAGTACTTC
14	-	TRBV19	-	TRBJ1-2	CASSLDRKGYGYTF	TGTGCCAGTAGCCTGGACAGAAAGGGCTATGGCTACACCTTC
16	TRBD2	TRBV5-1	-	TRBJ2-3	CASSFLNSGGPDTQYF	TGCGCCAGCAGCTTTTTAAATAGCGGGGGTCCAGATACGCAGTATTTT
14	-	TRBV6-6	-	TRBJ1-2	CASSYREYGYGYTF	TGTGCCAGCAGTTACCGGGAATACGGCTATGGCTACACCTTC
15	-	TRBV7-2	-	TRBJ1-1	CASSLEGRVSTEAFF	TGTGCCAGCAGCTTAGAAGGTCGGGTAAGCACTGAAGCTTTCTTT
16	-	TRBV7-8	few	TRBJ1-5	CASSRSSGLYGQPQHF	TGTGCCAGCAGTCGGAGCAGCGGACTTTACGGTCAGCCCCAGCATTTT
14	-	TRBV11-3	-	TRBJ1-1	CASSRASGGYQAFF	TGTGCCAGCAGCCGCGCTTCGGGGGGGTACCAAGCTTTCTTT
14	TRBD2	TRBV28	-	TRBJ2-1	CASTASGNYNEQFF	TGTGCCAGCACGGCTAGCGGAAACTACAATGAGCAGTTCTTC
14	-	TRBV4-1	once	TRBJ2-7	CASRISYFLGEQYF	TGCGCCAGCAGAATAAGCTACTTTCTAGGAGAGCAGTACTTC
16	TRBD2	TRBV5-1	-	TRBJ2-7	CASSFQGTSRSYEQYF	TGCGCCAGCAGCTTCCAGGGGACTAGCAGATCCTACGAGCAGTACTTC
15	-	TRBV9	-	TRBJ1-6	CASSVARDPGSPLHF	TGTGCCAGCAGCGTAGCCCGGGATCCAGGTTCACCCCTCCACTTT
18	TRBD1	TRBV9	-	TRBJ2-7	CASSAPGTGNTMRNEQYF	TGTGCCAGCAGCGCCCCCGGGACAGGGAATACCATGAGAAACGAGCAGTACTTC
15	TRBD2	TRBV4-2	-	TRBJ2-1	CASTLLAGADNEQFF	TGTGCCAGCACCCTACTAGCGGGAGCCGACAATGAGCAGTTCTTC
16	TRBD2	TRBV7-9	once	TRBJ2-3	CASSVGTSGSTDTQYF	TGTGCCAGCAGCGTAGGGACTAGCGGTAGCACAGATACGCAGTATTTT
13	-	TRBV27	-	TRBJ1-3	CASSFSGGNTIYF	TGTGCCAGCAGTTTCTCCGGTGGAAACACCATATATTTT
16	-	TRBV11-1	-	TRBJ2-7	CASSSSTGVIPYEQYF	TGTGCCAGCAGCTCGTCGACAGGAGTGATCCCCTACGAGCAGTACTTC
17	-	TRBV5-6	-	TRBJ2-2	CASSLVSGDVFPGELFF	TGTGCCAGCAGCTTGGTATCGGGGGACGTCTTCCCCGGGGAGCTGTTTTTT
15	-	TRBV6-1	-	TRBJ1-1	CASSQMSRLNTEAFF	TGTGCCAGCAGTCAAATGTCCAGGTTGAACACTGAAGCTTTCTTT
18	TRBD1	TRBV10-1	-	TRBJ1-1	CASRILWGQGKLGTEAFF	TGCGCCAGCAGGATTTTATGGGGACAGGGTAAGTTGGGCACTGAAGCTTTCTTT